One sample yielded the 25 T cell receptor beta chains listed below, sequenced in a study of blood T cell repertoires in COVID-19. The table came from immunoSEQ multiplex PCR; TCRdb's copy has only in-frame clones and leaves some out. The table shows some 200,000 clones, with about four fifths occurring only once. Sequences were obtained from PBMCs or T cells enriched from blood (not recorded which). The receptors come from a woman aged 50 to 60 who had been exposed to COVID-19.

For the CDR3, the DNA is TGTGCCAGCAATCTACTAGGGACAGGGGCTGGCTACACCTTC. Its protein product is CASNLLGTGAGYTF. The chain uses TRBV6-5 and TRBJ1-2; 10 bases agree with TRBD1. From germline, CDR1 is MNHEY and CDR2 SVGAGI. This CDR3 spans 14 amino acids. The V and J ends lost 7 bases and 7 bases, in that order; junction bases with no gene match: 9.

This chain joins TRBV19 and TRBJ2-5; TRBD1 matches at 8 bases. The germline V gene has CDR1 LNHDA and CDR2 SQIVND (reference sequence). This CDR3 contains 15 residues. J was trimmed by 5 bases and V by 5 bases; bases with no gene match: 10. The CDR3, as DNA: TGTGCCAGTAGTGCCGGACAGGGTCAGGGGGAGACCCAGTACTTC. Translating gives CASSAGQGQGETQYF. The entire variable domain, with the rest obtained from reference TRBV19 and TRBJ2-5, is as follows: DGGITQSPKYLFRKEGQNVTLSCEQNLNHDAMYWYRQDPGQGLRLIYYSQIVNDFQKGDIAEGYSVSREKKESFPLTVTSAQKNPTAFYLCASSAGQGQGETQYFGPGTRLLVL.

The chain recombines TRBV4-3 with TRBJ1-1; D remains ambiguous. Trimming left V 0 bases short and J 0 bases short, with 8 bases between. Germline CDR1 LGHNA, CDR2 YSLEER. There are 15 residues in the CDR3. CDR3 region: CASSQDPGMNTEAFF. The CDR3 nucleotides are TGCGCCAGCAGCCAAGATCCGGGAATGAACACTGAAGCTTTCTTT.

V gene TRBV15 combines with J gene TRBJ2-2; weak D call: TRBD1 (5 bases). Trimming removed 1 base from V and 3 bases from J, with 9 bases in between. CDR3 length equals 15 residues. Germline CDR1 reads LNHNV; CDR2 reads YYDKDF (reference sequence). The CDR3 loop is CATSRAGFDTGELFF. CDR3 DNA sequence: TGTGCCACCAGCAGAGCAGGGTTTGACACCGGGGAGCTGTTTTTT.

The rearrangement links TRBV19 to TRBJ2-1; 8 bases agree with TRBD1. Germline V CDR1 and CDR2: LNHDA, SQIVND (reference sequence). J gave up 2 bases and V 6 bases, and 3 bases lay outside the gene matches. This CDR3 has 14 residues. For the CDR3, the DNA is TGTGCCAGTAGGAGGACAGGGCCCTACAATGAGCAGTTCTTC. Translated, it gives CASRRTGPYNEQFF.

The chain combines TRBV12-3 or TRBV12-4 with TRBJ1-3; D is undetermined. This CDR3 region has 13 residues. V was trimmed by 5 bases and J by 4 bases, leaving 9 bases between them. As DNA, the CDR3 is TGTGCCAGCAGTCCAGGTTCAGGAAACACCATATATTTT. The encoded protein is CASSPGSGNTIYF.

The V and J genes are TRBV18 and TRBJ2-2; D is ambiguous. Trimming removed 3 bases from V and 4 bases from J, with 6 bases in between. Germline V gives CDR1 KGHSH, CDR2 LQKENI. The CDR3 is 13 amino acids. The CDR3, as DNA: TGTGCCAGCTCACCTAAATTCACCGGGGAGCTGTTTTTT. Amino acid sequence: CASSPKFTGELFF. The entire variable domain, with the rest obtained from reference TRBV18 and TRBJ2-2, is as follows: NAGVMQNPRHLVRRRGQEARLRCSPMKGHSHVYWYRQLPEEGLKFMVYLQKENIIDESGMPKERFSAEFPKEGPSILRIQQVVRGDSAAYFCASSPKFTGELFFGEGSRLTVL.

The V gene is TRBV5-5, the J gene TRBJ1-5; 8 bases are shared with TRBD1. V shed 2 bases, J shed 6 bases, and the junction held 7 bases outside the gene matches. CDR1 SGHKS and CDR2 YYEKEE come from the germline V gene (reference sequence). The CDR3 has 15 amino acids. The CDR3 nucleotides read TGTGCCAGCAGCTTATCAGGGGGCGCGGTTCAGCCCCAGCATTTT. Residues: CASSLSGGAVQPQHF.

The V and J genes are TRBV13 and TRBJ2-7; D gene unclear. Germline CDR1 reads PRHDT; CDR2 reads FYEKMQ (reference sequence). The germline V and J ends were trimmed by 0 bases and 0 bases, with 3 bases remaining between them. The CDR3 is 13 amino acids. The CDR3: CASSLGGSYEQYF. In DNA, the CDR3 is TGTGCCAGCAGCTTAGGCGGCTCCTACGAGCAGTACTTC.

The V call is TRBV12-3 or TRBV12-4, the J call TRBJ1-2, with D tentatively TRBD1 (6 bases). This CDR3 is built from 12 residues. Deletions cut 8 bases from V and 4 bases from J, with 11 bases between. CDR3 sequence reads: CASGTQFYGYTF. Here the CDR3 DNA reads TGTGCCAGCGGGACACAGTTCTATGGCTACACCTTC.

This clone was seen more than once but under ten times. The V call is TRBV13, the J call TRBJ1-1, with TRBD1 as a possible D gene (6 bases). Trimming took 1 base from V and 1 from J, leaving 13 bases between them. The CDR3 is made up of 16 amino acids. CDR1 PRHDT and CDR2 FYEKMQ come from the germline V gene (reference sequence). The DNA for the CDR3 is TGTGCCAGCAGCTTAGTCCCGACAGGTTCGAACACTGAAGCTTTCTTT. Translating it yields CASSLVPTGSNTEAFF. The full variable domain, rest sourced from reference TRBV13 and TRBJ1-1, is AAGVIQSPRHLIKEKRETATLKCYPIPRHDTVYWYQQGPGQDPQFLISFYEKMQSDKGSIPDRFSAQQFSDYHSELNMSSLELGDSALYFCASSLVPTGSNTEAFFGQGTRLTVV.

This chain uses TRBV24-1 with TRBJ2-3; TRBD2 agrees at 7 bases. The germline CDR1 and CDR2 sequences are KGHDR and SFDVKD. CDR3 size: 16 residues. J lost 0 bases, V lost 3 bases, and 5 bases had no gene match. The DNA for the CDR3 is TGTGCCACCAGTGATGCACTAGCGACTAGCACAGATACGCAGTATTTT. Translated: CATSDALATSTDTQYF.

CDR3 protein: CASTTGGVYEQYF. The CDR3 coding sequence is TGTGCCAGCACCACAGGGGGCGTCTACGAGCAGTACTTC. The V and J genes are TRBV12-3 or TRBV12-4 and TRBJ2-7; TRBD1 matches 9 bases. Trimming took 7 bases from V and 3 from J; bases not matched to a gene: 4. The CDR3 contains 13 residues.

V usage is TRBV6-5 and J usage is TRBJ1-6; D ambiguous. CDR3 length: 16 amino acids. Looked up from germline, CDR1 is MNHEY and CDR2 is SVGAGI. Trimming shortened V by 4 bases and J by 8 bases, and 18 bases separated the two germline ends. CDR3 in amino acids: CASSLRNADFDSPLHF. The CDR3 nucleotides read TGTGCCAGCAGTTTACGAAATGCAGATTTCGATTCACCCCTCCACTTT.

V and J are TRBV5-4 and TRBJ1-1, with a possible D match to TRBD1 (5 bases). V was pared by 0 bases and J by 7 bases, with 10 bases between. The CDR3 totals 13 residues. The germline gives CDR1 SGHNT, CDR2 YYREEE (reference sequence). In DNA, the CDR3 is TGTGCCAGCAGCTTGGAACGAACAGGTGAAGCTTTCTTT. Translating gives CASSLERTGEAFF.

This chain connects TRBV18 to TRBJ2-7; the D gene is possibly TRBD2 (5 bases). V was trimmed by 1 base and J by 0 bases, leaving 10 bases between them. The CDR3 extends over 15 amino acids. Germline assignment: CDR1 KGHSH and CDR2 LQKENI. The chain's CDR3 is CASSPRTGSSYEQYF. The DNA for the CDR3 is TGTGCCAGCTCACCACGAACTGGGAGCTCCTACGAGCAGTACTTC. The full variable domain, completed using reference TRBV18 and TRBJ2-7, is NAGVMQNPRHLVRRRGQEARLRCSPMKGHSHVYWYRQLPEEGLKFMVYLQKENIIDESGMPKERFSAEFPKEGPSILRIQQVVRGDSAAYFCASSPRTGSSYEQYFGPGTRLTVT.

This sequence joins TRBV24-1 and TRBJ1-1, with D tentatively TRBD1 (5 bases). This CDR3 comprises 13 residues. Trimming took 9 bases from V and 5 from J, leaving 15 bases between them. Per germline, CDR1 KGHDR and CDR2 SFDVKD. CDR3 bases: TGTGCCACCTCCTCCGTCCAGGGAACTGAAGCTTTCTTT. Amino acids: CATSSVQGTEAFF.

This clone was picked up one time. This chain joins TRBV27 and TRBJ1-5, with a tentative D call TRBD1 (6 bases). The V end lost 9 bases, the J end lost 0 bases, and 18 bases lay between the germline ends. In germline, CDR1 is MNHEY, CDR2 SMNVEV (reference sequence). CDR3 size: 16 residues. CDR3 bases: TGTGCCAGACGGTGTCTTTCGGGACATAGCAATCAGCCCCAGCATTTT. It codes for CARRCLSGHSNQPQHF.

The chain has TRBV5-1 and TRBJ1-1; 8 bases map to TRBD1. The CDR3 is 13 amino acids. Trimming took 4 bases from V and 9 from J; bases not matched to a gene: 8. Germline-derived CDR1 and CDR2 are SGHRS and YFSETQ. CDR3 DNA: TGCGCCAGCAGCCCCGGGGACAGGCCTCAAGCTTTCTTT. Translation: CASSPGDRPQAFF.

This chain connects TRBV2 to TRBJ2-1; 8 nucleotides agree with TRBD2. This CDR3 has 14 residues. With V trimmed by 11 bases and J by 7 bases, 13 bases remained unmatched. CDR1 and CDR2 from the germline V gene are SNHLY and FYNNEI. The CDR3 loop is CAATGTRTRNEQFF. The CDR3 DNA reads as TGTGCCGCAACCGGGACTAGGACGAGAAATGAGCAGTTCTTC.

V gene TRBV15 combines with J gene TRBJ2-7; D may be TRBD2 (6 bases). V was trimmed by 0 bases and J by 2 bases, leaving 14 bases between them. Germline V gene lookup returns CDR1 LNHNV and CDR2 YYDKDF (reference sequence). This CDR3 spans 16 amino acids. Written as DNA, the CDR3 is TGTGCCACCAGCAGAGAAGGAGGGGCGAGGACCTACGAGCAGTACTTC. It encodes CATSREGGARTYEQYF.

The chain joins TRBV5-1 to TRBJ1-2; maybe TRBD1 (6 bases). CDR1 and CDR2 from the germline V gene are SGHRS and YFSETQ. V lost 1 base, J lost 8 bases, and 21 bases lay in between. The CDR3 runs 16 residues. CDR3 protein: CASSLYSAGEGRGYTF. CDR3 DNA sequence: TGCGCCAGCAGCTTGTATTCGGCAGGGGAAGGAAGGGGCTACACCTTC.

The chain combines TRBV19 with TRBJ2-1, with unresolved D. This CDR3 has 16 residues. V lost 3 bases, J lost 9 bases, and 21 bases lay in between. Germline V gene sequence: CDR1 LNHDA, CDR2 SQIVND (reference sequence). The CDR3 nucleotides are TGTGCCAGTAGTATTAAACGACGCCTAACCTCGGGTGAGCAGTTCTTC. This translates into CASSIKRRLTSGEQFF.

V usage is TRBV23-1 and J usage is TRBJ2-1, with 9 positions matching TRBD1. TRBV23-1 is identified as an open reading frame with a role that is uncertain. J was trimmed by 8 bases and V by 3 bases; bases with no gene match: 8. The CDR3 spans 15 residues. The CDR3 spells CASSHKITGGHEQFF. CDR3 bases: TGCGCCAGCAGTCACAAAATTACAGGGGGCCATGAGCAGTTCTTC.

The chain links TRBV30 to TRBJ2-7, with D possibly TRBD2 on 6 matching bases. The germline V and J ends were trimmed by 8 bases and 3 bases, with 14 bases remaining between them. In germline, CDR1 is GTSNPN, CDR2 SVGIG (reference sequence). The CDR3 extends over 12 amino acids. The CDR3 sequence: CAAGTLNYEQYF. The CDR3 DNA is TGTGCCGCGGGGACTCTTAACTACGAGCAGTACTTC.